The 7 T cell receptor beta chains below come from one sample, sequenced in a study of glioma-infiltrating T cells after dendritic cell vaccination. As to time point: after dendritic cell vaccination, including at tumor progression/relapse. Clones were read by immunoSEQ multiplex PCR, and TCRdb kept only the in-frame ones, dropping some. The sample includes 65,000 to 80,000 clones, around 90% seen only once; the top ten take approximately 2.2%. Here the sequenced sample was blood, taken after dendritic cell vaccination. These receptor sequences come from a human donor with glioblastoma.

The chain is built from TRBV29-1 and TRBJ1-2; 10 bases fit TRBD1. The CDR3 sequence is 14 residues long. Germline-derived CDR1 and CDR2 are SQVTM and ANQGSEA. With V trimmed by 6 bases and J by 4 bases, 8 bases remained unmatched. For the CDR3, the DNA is TGCAGCGTAGGAGGACAGGGGGTGGGCTATGGCTACACCTTC. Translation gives CSVGGQGVGYGYTF.

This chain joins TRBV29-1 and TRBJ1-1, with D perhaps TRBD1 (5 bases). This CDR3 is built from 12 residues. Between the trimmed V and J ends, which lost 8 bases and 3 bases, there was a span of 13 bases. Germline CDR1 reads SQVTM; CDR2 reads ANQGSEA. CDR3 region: CSWGRADTEAFF. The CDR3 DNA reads TGCAGCTGGGGCAGGGCGGACACTGAAGCTTTCTTT. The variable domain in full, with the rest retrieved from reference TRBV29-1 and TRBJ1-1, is SAVISQKPSRDICQRGTSLTIQCQVDSQVTMMFWYRQQPGQSLTLIATANQGSEATYESGFVIDKFPISRPNLTFSTLTVSNMSPEDSSIYLCSWGRADTEAFFGQGTRLTVV.

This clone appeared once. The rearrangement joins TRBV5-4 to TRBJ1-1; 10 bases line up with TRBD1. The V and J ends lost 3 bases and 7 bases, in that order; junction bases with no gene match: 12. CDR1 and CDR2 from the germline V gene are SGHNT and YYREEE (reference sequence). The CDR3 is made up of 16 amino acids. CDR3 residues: CASSSKETGGLFEAFF. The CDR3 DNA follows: TGTGCCAGCAGCTCAAAGGAGACAGGGGGCCTGTTTGAAGCTTTCTTT.

CDR3 sequence: CASSKYSGSSNTGELFF. The DNA for the CDR3 is TGTGCCAGCAGCAAATATAGCGGGAGTTCGAACACCGGGGAGCTGTTTTTT. The chain joins TRBV7-2 to TRBJ2-2; 9 nucleotides line up with TRBD2. The V and J ends lost 5 bases and 0 bases, in that order; junction bases with no gene match: 7. Germline loops: CDR1 SGHTA, CDR2 FQGNSA. The CDR3 sequence is 17 residues long.

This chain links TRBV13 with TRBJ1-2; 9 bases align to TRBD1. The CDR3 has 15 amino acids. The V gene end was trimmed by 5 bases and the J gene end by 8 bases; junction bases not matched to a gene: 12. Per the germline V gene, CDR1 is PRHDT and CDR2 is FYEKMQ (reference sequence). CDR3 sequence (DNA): TGTGCCAGCAGCCTACGCCAGACAGGGGGAGGCGGCTACACCTTC. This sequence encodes CASSLRQTGGGGYTF.

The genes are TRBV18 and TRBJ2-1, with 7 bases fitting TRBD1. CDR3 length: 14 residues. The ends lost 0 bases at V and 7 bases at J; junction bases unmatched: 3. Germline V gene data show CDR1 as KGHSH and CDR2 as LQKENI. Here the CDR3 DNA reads TGTGCCAGCTCACCACCAGACAGGGCGAATGAGCAGTTCTTC. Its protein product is CASSPPDRANEQFF.

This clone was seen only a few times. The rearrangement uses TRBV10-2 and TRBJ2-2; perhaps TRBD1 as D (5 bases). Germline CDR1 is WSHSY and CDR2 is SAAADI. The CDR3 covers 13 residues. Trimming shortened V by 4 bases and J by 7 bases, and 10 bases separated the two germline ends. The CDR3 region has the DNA TGCGCCAGCAGTGCTGACAGATTCGGGGAGCTGTTTTTT. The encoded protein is CASSADRFGELFF.